Each of the 28 T cell receptor beta chains below was sequenced from the same sample in a study of T cells after yellow fever vaccination (dated by TCRdb to between 2018 and 2021). Explained via the paper, the treatment or condition label denotes: live attenuated yellow fever vaccine strain. Receptor amplification or capture employed 5' RACE. Sequencing used an Illumina HiSeq 2500. TCRdb ran its own pipeline on the public reads, namely fastp trimming at Q25 and MiXCR clone calling, and kept in-frame beta chains. Every entry covers one CDR3 protein and lists the most common genes and DNA from its rows. A total of 610,000 or so distinct CDR3 sequences appear in this sample, 10% to 15% of them only once. Under 15% of the sample goes to the ten largest clones. This sample comprised PBMCs, obtained on the day of the yellow fever booster vaccination. Receptor source: a man aged 30 to 45 who received the YFV17D yellow fever vaccine.

The chain uses TRBV4-3 and TRBJ2-2; 7 bases line up with TRBD2. The CDR3 is 18 amino acids. From germline, CDR1 is LGHNA and CDR2 YSLEER. V gave up 1 base and J gave up 5 bases; unmatched junction bases: 13. The CDR3 sequence: CASSQATLAARGTGELFF. In DNA form, the CDR3 reads TGCGCCAGCAGCCAAGCCACACTAGCCGCGCGGGGGACCGGGGAGCTGTTTTTT.

This clonotype has more than one count but fewer than ten. This sequence joins TRBV18 and TRBJ2-1; D uncertain. Trimming pared 3 bases from V and 6 bases from J, leaving 12 bases between. Germline V lookup: CDR1 KGHSH, CDR2 LQKENI. The length of the CDR3 is 14 residues. Here the CDR3 reads CASSPPTGSNEQFF. CDR3 in DNA: TGTGCCAGCTCACCTCCGACCGGAAGCAATGAGCAGTTCTTC.

This clonotype came up a few times. This chain uses TRBV10-3 with TRBJ2-7; D gene uncertain. Trimming took 6 bases from V and 4 from J, leaving 10 bases between them. The V gene's germline CDR1 is ENHRY and CDR2 SYGVKD. CDR3 length: 12 residues. In DNA form, the CDR3 reads TGTGCCATCAGGACGACGGATTACGAGCAGTACTTC. Protein sequence: CAIRTTDYEQYF.

The chain joins TRBV5-4 to TRBJ2-3; TRBD2 might be the D (6 bases). The CDR3 contains 17 residues. V lost 0 bases to trimming and J lost 3 bases, with 17 bases between them. Looked up from germline, CDR1 is SGHNT and CDR2 is YYREEE (reference sequence). The CDR3 is CASSLVTAGRHTDTQYF. In DNA, the CDR3 is TGTGCCAGCAGCTTGGTTACAGCGGGCCGGCATACAGATACGCAGTATTTT.

This clonotype showed up many times. This rearrangement joins TRBV9 to TRBJ2-7, with TRBD2 matching 15 bases. Germline-derived CDR1 and CDR2 are SGDLS and YYNGEE. Losses at the gene ends were 2 bases for V and 6 bases for J; bases not matched to a gene: 3. This CDR3 has 15 residues. The DNA of the CDR3 is TGTGCCAGCAGCGTTTCGGGACTAGCGGGAGGCGAGCAGTACTTC. Amino acid sequence: CASSVSGLAGGEQYF.

By sample fraction, this clonotype is medium-sized. This chain uses TRBV7-9 with TRBJ1-5; 7 nucleotides align to TRBD1. J lost 11 bases, V lost 5 bases, and 15 bases had no gene match. Germline V gives CDR1 SEHNR, CDR2 FQNEAQ (reference sequence). This CDR3 spans 15 amino acids. The CDR3: CASSTDRDAGRAQHF. As DNA, the CDR3 is TGTGCCAGCAGCACCGACAGGGACGCTGGGAGGGCCCAGCATTTT. Full variable domain (outside the CDR3, taken from reference TRBV7-9 and TRBJ1-5): DTGVSQNPRHKITKRGQNVTFRCDPISEHNRLYWYRQTLGQGPEFLTYFQNEAQLEKSRLLSDRFSAERPKGSFSTLEIQRTEQGDSAMYLCASSTDRDAGRAQHFGDGTRLSIL.

The chain uses TRBV5-1 and TRBJ2-7; 9 bases fit TRBD2. CDR3 length: 19 amino acids. Germline CDR1 and CDR2: SGHRS and YFSETQ. Trimming at V came to 0 bases and at J to 2 bases, leaving 15 bases not matched to a gene. The chain's CDR3 is CASSLAGGGSGRSAYEQYF. The DNA for the CDR3 is TGCGCCAGCAGCTTGGCCGGCGGTGGTAGCGGGAGATCGGCCTACGAGCAGTACTTC.

This clonotype was detected only a few times. The chain has TRBV5-1 and TRBJ2-1; TRBD2 matches 11 bases. Germline V gene sequence: CDR1 SGHRS, CDR2 YFSETQ. The CDR3 sequence is 16 residues long. Trimming cost V 5 bases and J 9 bases; bases outside gene matches: 13. The CDR3 here is CASSPSTSGSLSEQFF. CDR3 nucleotide sequence: TGCGCCAGCAGTCCATCCACTAGCGGGAGCCTCAGTGAGCAGTTCTTC.

This clonotype turned up a few times. The chain links TRBV2 to TRBJ2-7, with D unclear. This CDR3 region has 13 residues. V gave up 2 bases and J gave up 5 bases, with 10 bases separating them. Looked up from germline, CDR1 is SNHLY and CDR2 is FYNNEI. CDR3 region: CASSEPSTNEQYF. The CDR3 DNA reads as TGTGCCAGCAGTGAACCATCCACGAACGAGCAGTACTTC.

In this sample, this clonotype turned up a few times. The rearrangement uses TRBV11-3 and TRBJ1-1; a possible D gene is TRBD1 (5 bases). Germline V lookup: CDR1 SGHNT, CDR2 YENEEA. This CDR3 is built from 12 residues. V was cut by 8 bases and J by 7 bases, with 14 bases left in between. CDR3 protein: CASSGLRGEAFF. In DNA form, the CDR3 reads TGTGCCAGCTCGGGGCTCCGGGGTGAAGCTTTCTTT.

The chain uses TRBV18 and TRBJ2-6; 9 bases agree with TRBD1. The germline V gene encodes CDR1 KGHSH and CDR2 LQKENI. V dropped 0 bases and J dropped 1; count of bases not matched to a gene: 7. The CDR3 is 19 amino acids. The CDR3 loop reads CASSPPRTGELSGANVLTF. Here the CDR3 DNA reads TGTGCCAGCTCACCACCAAGGACAGGGGAGTTGTCTGGGGCCAACGTCCTGACTTTC.

CDR3 protein: CATTHSGDEQFF. The CDR3, as DNA: TGTGCCACCACTCACAGCGGGGATGAGCAGTTCTTC. This rearrangement joins TRBV6-1 to TRBJ2-1, with TRBD2 matching over 7 bases. Unmatched junction bases numbered 8, after V lost 10 bases and J lost 8 bases. The CDR3 consists of 12 residues. Germline values: CDR1 MNHNS, CDR2 SASEGT.

The chain has TRBV5-1 and TRBJ2-7; 7 nucleotides align to TRBD1. CDR3 length: 17 amino acids. V trimming: 3 bases; J trimming: 3 bases; junction bases outside the gene matches: 15. Germline CDR1 and CDR2: SGHRS and YFSETQ. The CDR3 nucleotides are TGCGCCAGCAGCTCGTCTGGGGGACAGACTTTAATCTACGAGCAGTACTTC. It codes for CASSSSGGQTLIYEQYF.

This clonotype was observed a handful of times. V gene TRBV20-1 combines with J gene TRBJ2-7; D perhaps matches TRBD2 (6 bases). Germline CDR1 DFQATT, CDR2 SNEGSKA (reference sequence). Trimming cost V 3 bases and J 4 bases, with 16 bases left between them. The CDR3 spans 14 residues. DNA of the CDR3: TGCAGTGCTAGGGTACCCCACGGGACTTACGAGCAGTACTTC. It yields the protein CSARVPHGTYEQYF.

The CDR3 protein is CASTRDRLQLGYTF. The DNA for the CDR3 is TGTGCCAGCACCCGGGACAGACTACAATTGGGCTACACCTTC. The V call is TRBV3-1, the J call TRBJ1-2, with 7 positions matching TRBD1. The germline CDR1 and CDR2 sequences are LGHDT and YNNKEL (reference sequence). The CDR3 covers 14 residues. V trimming: 7 bases; J trimming: 8 bases; junction bases outside the gene matches: 13. The variable domain in full, completed from reference TRBV3-1 and TRBJ1-2, reads DTAVSQTPKYLVTQMGNDKSIKCEQNLGHDTMYWYKQDSKKFLKIMFSYNNKELIINETVPNRFSPKSPDKAHLNLHINSLELGDSAVYFCASTRDRLQLGYTFGSGTRLTVV.

This clonotype was found a few times. The chain combines TRBV7-7 with TRBJ2-5, with 7 bases fitting TRBD1. The CDR3 consists of 16 residues. J lost 3 bases, V lost 4 bases, and 11 bases had no gene match. The germline V gene has CDR1 SSHAT and CDR2 FNYEAQ (reference sequence). The CDR3 region has the DNA TGTGCCAGCAGCTCCCGAACTCAGACAGGGAAAGAGACCCAGTACTTC. It yields the protein CASSSRTQTGKETQYF.

This clonotype was detected many times. V is TRBV28 and J is TRBJ2-3; D may be TRBD1 or TRBD2 (7 bases each). The V gene's germline CDR1 is MDHEN and CDR2 SYDVKM. The CDR3 runs to 17 residues. Trimming took off 5 bases at V and 2 bases at J, with 20 bases between the two ends. The CDR3 coding sequence is TGTGCCAGCAGTGTGGGAGGGGGCGGCATAGCCACAGATACGCAGTATTTT. It encodes CASSVGGGGIATDTQYF. Drawing the rest from reference TRBV28 and TRBJ2-3, the complete variable domain is DVKVTQSSRYLVKRTGEKVFLECVQDMDHENMFWYRQDPGLGLRLIYFSYDVKMKEKGDIPEGYSVSREKKERFSLILESASTNQTSMYLCASSVGGGGIATDTQYFGPGTRLTVL.

The chain employs TRBV7-2 and TRBJ1-1; 11 bases match TRBD1. The CDR3 covers 13 residues. The V gene's germline CDR1 is SGHTA and CDR2 FQGNSA. The trim removed 8 bases at V and 3 bases at J, leaving 2 bases unmatched. The CDR3 nucleotides read TGTGCCAGCGGGACAGGGGGTTACACTGAAGCTTTCTTT. Translation gives CASGTGGYTEAFF.

This clonotype occurred a few times. The V gene is TRBV20-1, the J gene TRBJ2-3; 8 bases fit TRBD2. V shed 3 bases, J shed 6 bases, and the junction held 11 bases outside the gene matches. Germline V gene sequence: CDR1 DFQATT, CDR2 SNEGSKA (reference sequence). This CDR3 contains 15 residues. The chain's CDR3 is CSASRLATEADTQYF. Written as DNA, the CDR3 is TGCAGTGCTAGTAGACTAGCGACCGAAGCGGATACGCAGTATTTT.

This clonotype showed up just a few times. The junction departs from germline at one end; a sequencing error may be responsible. The genes are TRBV28 and TRBJ2-7, with TRBD1 matching 9 bases. This CDR3 comprises 16 residues. Germline loops: CDR1 MDHEN, CDR2 SYDVKM. CDR3 nucleotides: TGTGCCAGCAGTTCCCCCTGGACAGGGGAGCGGGACTCTCAACTTTTC. This encodes CASSSPWTGERDSQLF.

This clonotype was counted a few times. The rearrangement joins TRBV21-1 to TRBJ2-5; whether TRBD2, the table's D call, matches the DNA was not checked. TRBV21-1 is noted as a pseudogene. This CDR3 comprises 15 residues. CDR3 coding DNA: TGTGCCAGCAGCAAAAAATGGCGGGAGGAAGAGACCCAGTACTTC. The encoded protein is CASSKKWREEETQYF.

The chain uses TRBV20-1 and TRBJ2-3, with D maybe TRBD1 (6 bases). The CDR3 consists of 14 residues. Deletions cut 5 bases from V and 5 bases from J, with 17 bases between. The germline V gene encodes CDR1 DFQATT and CDR2 SNEGSKA (reference sequence). CDR3: CSAVQGSGGDTQYF. CDR3 nucleotide sequence: TGCAGTGCTGTACAGGGATCGGGCGGAGATACGCAGTATTTT.

This clonotype was observed a handful of times. The gene calls are TRBV7-2 and TRBJ2-3, with unresolved D. Trimming cost V 0 bases and J 2 bases, with 3 bases left between them. Germline CDR1 and CDR2: SGHTA and FQGNSA. The CDR3 consists of 13 residues. The CDR3 nucleotides read TGTGCCAGCAGCTTAGCGTACACAGATACGCAGTATTTT. Protein sequence: CASSLAYTDTQYF.

The chain recombines TRBV19 with TRBJ2-3; D gene uncertain. CDR3 length: 14 amino acids. Germline CDR1 LNHDA, CDR2 SQIVND (reference sequence). Trimming cost V 0 bases and J 5 bases, with 9 bases left between them. CDR3 amino acids: CASSIDSRRDTQYF. The CDR3 DNA follows: TGTGCCAGTAGTATAGATAGTAGGCGAGATACGCAGTATTTT.

This clonotype appeared a few times. The rearrangement links TRBV10-3 to TRBJ2-7; 11 nucleotides align to TRBD2. This CDR3 is 18 amino acids long. Germline V gene lookup returns CDR1 ENHRY and CDR2 SYGVKD. V lost 1 base and J lost 4; bases outside the gene matches: 12. CDR3 DNA: TGTGCCATCAGTGAGTGGGAGACTAGCGGGGTGGCTGTTTACGAGCAGTACTTC. Translated: CAISEWETSGVAVYEQYF.

This clonotype was detected only a few times. Germline and junction disagree at one end, which may indicate a read error. This chain uses TRBV20-1 with TRBJ2-7; 13 bases match TRBD2. This CDR3 region has 16 residues. The germline CDR1 and CDR2 sequences are DFQATT and SNEGSKA (reference sequence). The DNA for the CDR3 is TGCTGTGCTAGAGATCCTCGGACTAGCGGGAGCCACGAGCAGTACTTC. Encoded protein: CCARDPRTSGSHEQYF.

The V and J genes are TRBV15 and TRBJ2-2; a weak D match, TRBD1 (6 bases). This CDR3 has 16 residues. Trimming shortened V by 0 bases and J by 4 bases, and 12 bases separated the two germline ends. CDR1 LNHNV and CDR2 YYDKDF come from the germline V gene (reference sequence). CDR3 coding DNA: TGTGCCACCAGCAGAGATCCAGGGGCGATCACCGGGGAGCTGTTTTTT. This codes for CATSRDPGAITGELFF. Variable domain in full (rest from reference TRBV15 and TRBJ2-2): DAMVIQNPRYQVTQFGKPVTLSCSQTLNHNVMYWYQQKSSQAPKLLFHYYDKDFNNEADTPDNFQSRRPNTSFCFLDIRSPGLGDTAMYLCATSRDPGAITGELFFGEGSRLTVL.

This clonotype was observed a handful of times. V gene TRBV5-1 combines with J gene TRBJ2-1; 7 bases are a match to TRBD2. V shed 1 base, J shed 0 bases, and the junction held 19 bases outside the gene matches. Germline V CDR1 and CDR2: SGHRS, YFSETQ. The CDR3 contains 21 residues. CDR3 nucleotide sequence: TGCGCCAGCAGCTTGCCGAGGGAGATAGCGGGTTTAACTAGCTCCTACAATGAGCAGTTCTTC. Translating gives CASSLPREIAGLTSSYNEQFF.